The 2 T cell receptor beta chains given below trace back to one sample, sequenced in a study of technical replicates of blood from a handful of donors. Assay used: immunoSEQ multiplex PCR; TCRdb lists only in-frame clones, some missing. The sample holds nearly 95,000 clones, 90% to 96% seen once. The sample taken for sequencing was T cells isolated from PBMCs. Source of these receptors: a human donor in good health.

The rearrangement joins TRBV5-8 to TRBJ1-1; 8 nucleotides line up with TRBD1. CDR3 size: 14 residues. CDR1 is SGHTS, CDR2 YDEGEE, per germline. V shed 2 bases and J 4 bases; nucleotides not matched to a gene: 4. CDR3 amino acids: CASSFQGAITEAFF. In DNA form, the CDR3 reads TGTGCCAGCAGCTTTCAGGGGGCCATCACTGAAGCTTTCTTT.

The V gene is TRBV6-5, the J gene TRBJ2-7; D is unresolved. Germline V CDR1 and CDR2: MNHEY, SVGAGI. With 6 bases removed from V and 4 bases from J, the gap between germline ends came to 13 bases. The CDR3 is 13 amino acids. The CDR3 region has the DNA TGTGCCAGCAGCCATGAAGCTCTTTACGAGCAGTACTTC. This sequence encodes CASSHEALYEQYF.